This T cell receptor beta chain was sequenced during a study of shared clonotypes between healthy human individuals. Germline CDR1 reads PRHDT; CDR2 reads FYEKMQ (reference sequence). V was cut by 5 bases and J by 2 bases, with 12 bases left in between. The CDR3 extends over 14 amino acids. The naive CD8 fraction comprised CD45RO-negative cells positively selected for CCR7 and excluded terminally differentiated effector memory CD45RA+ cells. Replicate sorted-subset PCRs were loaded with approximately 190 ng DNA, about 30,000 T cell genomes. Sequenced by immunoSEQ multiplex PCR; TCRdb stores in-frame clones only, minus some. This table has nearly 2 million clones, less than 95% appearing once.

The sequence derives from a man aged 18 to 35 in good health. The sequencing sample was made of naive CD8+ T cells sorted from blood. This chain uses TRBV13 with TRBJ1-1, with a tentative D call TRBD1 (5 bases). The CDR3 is CASSGTGGNTEAFF. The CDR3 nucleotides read TGTGCCAGCAGCGGCACAGGAGGAAACACTGAAGCTTTCTTT.